These T cell receptor beta chains were read from a single sample in a study of shared clonotypes between healthy human individuals. The method was immunoSEQ multiplex PCR; TCRdb's version includes in-frame clones alone and lacks a portion of them. The table lists about 2 million clones, 85% to 95% of them singletons. The specimen was naive CD4+ T cells sorted from blood. Source of these receptors: a young man in good health. CDR3s include the opening cysteine and the closing phenylalanine or tryptophan. The order of the fields is clone size, V gene, D gene, J gene, CDR3 protein, CDR3 DNA. A D gene is named only where the DNA matches it firmly. Clone size, where shown, is once, few, many, or a class for clones that have expanded.

abundance: NA; v_gene: TRBV4-1; d_gene: NA; j_gene: TRBJ1-3; CDR3aa: CASSHRQVAGNTIYF; CDR3nt: TGCGCCAGCAGCCACCGACAGGTCGCTGGAAACACCATATATTTT
abundance: once; v_gene: TRBV30; d_gene: NA; j_gene: TRBJ2-7; CDR3aa: CAWSFYRTPGTTYEQYF; CDR3nt: TGTGCCTGGAGCTTTTATCGGACCCCCGGGACCACTTACGAGCAGTACTTC
abundance: NA; v_gene: TRBV5-6; d_gene: TRBD1; j_gene: TRBJ1-1; CDR3aa: CASSFGLATGGTEAFF; CDR3nt: TGTGCCAGCAGTTTTGGCCTCGCGACAGGGGGCACTGAAGCTTTCTTT
abundance: NA; v_gene: TRBV30; d_gene: NA; j_gene: TRBJ1-4; CDR3aa: CAWSLVRGTNEKLFF; CDR3nt: TGTGCCTGGAGCCTTGTCCGGGGAACTAATGAAAAACTGTTTTTT
abundance: NA; v_gene: TRBV19; d_gene: NA; j_gene: TRBJ2-6; CDR3aa: CASRGSLSGANVLTF; CDR3nt: TGTGCCAGTAGAGGCAGCCTCTCTGGGGCCAACGTCCTGACTTTC
abundance: NA; v_gene: TRBV6-1; d_gene: NA; j_gene: TRBJ2-6; CDR3aa: CASSARDTNIPGANVLTF; CDR3nt: TGTGCCAGCAGTGCCCGGGACACGAACATACCTGGGGCCAACGTCCTGACTTTC
abundance: NA; v_gene: TRBV6-5; d_gene: NA; j_gene: TRBJ2-3; CDR3aa: CASSYSRTKGTDTQYF; CDR3nt: TGTGCCAGCAGTTACTCTCGTACAAAAGGCACAGATACGCAGTATTTT
abundance: NA; v_gene: TRBV2; d_gene: NA; j_gene: TRBJ1-6; CDR3aa: CASSEGPYSPLHF; CDR3nt: TGTGCCAGCAGTGAGGGGCCATATTCACCCCTCCACTTT
abundance: NA; v_gene: TRBV19; d_gene: NA; j_gene: TRBJ2-7; CDR3aa: CASSVEQGNYEQYF; CDR3nt: TGTGCCAGTAGTGTTGAACAGGGCAACTACGAGCAGTACTTC
abundance: NA; v_gene: TRBV10-3; d_gene: NA; j_gene: TRBJ2-7; CDR3aa: CAISPGSEQYF; CDR3nt: TGTGCCATCAGCCCGGGGAGCGAGCAGTACTTC
abundance: NA; v_gene: TRBV7-9; d_gene: NA; j_gene: TRBJ1-1; CDR3aa: CASSPAPFTNTEAFF; CDR3nt: TGTGCCAGCAGCCCCGCCCCGTTCACGAACACTGAAGCTTTCTTT
abundance: NA; v_gene: TRBV6-5; d_gene: NA; j_gene: TRBJ2-2; CDR3aa: CASSYSGLNTGELFF; CDR3nt: TGTGCCAGCAGTTACTCGGGCTTGAACACCGGGGAGCTGTTTTTT
abundance: once; v_gene: TRBV15; d_gene: NA; j_gene: TRBJ1-2; CDR3aa: CATSSPNYGYTF; CDR3nt: TGTGCCACCAGCAGCCCTAACTATGGCTACACCTTC
abundance: NA; v_gene: TRBV7-9; d_gene: TRBD2; j_gene: TRBJ2-1; CDR3aa: CASSFQRESSNEQFF; CDR3nt: TGTGCCAGCAGCTTTCAGCGGGAGTCTAGCAATGAGCAGTTCTTC
abundance: NA; v_gene: TRBV7-6; d_gene: TRBD2; j_gene: TRBJ2-5; CDR3aa: CASSPTSGRPQETQYF; CDR3nt: TGTGCCAGCAGCCCGACTAGCGGGCGGCCCCAAGAGACCCAGTACTTC
abundance: NA; v_gene: TRBV10-3; d_gene: TRBD2; j_gene: TRBJ2-5; CDR3aa: CAIRPGGPGETQYF; CDR3nt: TGTGCCATCAGACCGGGGGGGCCTGGAGAGACCCAGTACTTC
abundance: NA; v_gene: TRBV9; d_gene: NA; j_gene: TRBJ1-1; CDR3aa: CASSKGGMNTEAFF; CDR3nt: TGTGCCAGCTCTAAGGGGGGTATGAACACTGAAGCTTTCTTT
abundance: NA; v_gene: TRBV19; d_gene: NA; j_gene: TRBJ1-1; CDR3aa: CASSTTANTEAFF; CDR3nt: TGTGCCAGTAGTACGACAGCGAACACTGAAGCTTTCTTT
abundance: NA; v_gene: TRBV5-1; d_gene: NA; j_gene: TRBJ1-5; CDR3aa: CASSLEGGSNQPQHF; CDR3nt: TGCGCCAGCAGCTTGGAGGGGGGGAGCAATCAGCCCCAGCATTTT
abundance: NA; v_gene: TRBV6-1; d_gene: NA; j_gene: TRBJ1-2; CDR3aa: CASSLQGVSGYTF; CDR3nt: TGTGCCAGCAGTCTACAGGGAGTAAGTGGCTACACCTTC
abundance: NA; v_gene: TRBV2; d_gene: NA; j_gene: TRBJ1-2; CDR3aa: CASRSLRGPKNGYTF; CDR3nt: TGTGCCAGCAGATCTCTCAGGGGCCCTAAGAATGGCTACACCTTC
abundance: NA; v_gene: TRBV7-8; d_gene: NA; j_gene: TRBJ2-7; CDR3aa: CASSLQGYEQYF; CDR3nt: TGTGCCAGCAGCCTACAGGGATACGAGCAGTACTTC
abundance: NA; v_gene: TRBV18; d_gene: NA; j_gene: TRBJ1-3; CDR3aa: CASSPSPESSGNTIYF; CDR3nt: TGTGCCAGCTCACCCTCCCCCGAGAGCTCTGGAAACACCATATATTTT
abundance: NA; v_gene: TRBV28; d_gene: TRBD2; j_gene: TRBJ2-7; CDR3aa: CASSREGRGSYEQYF; CDR3nt: TGTGCCAGCAGTCGTGAGGGGAGGGGCTCCTACGAGCAGTACTTC
abundance: NA; v_gene: TRBV4-2; d_gene: NA; j_gene: TRBJ1-1; CDR3aa: CASSRGYTEAFF; CDR3nt: TGTGCCAGCAGCCGAGGGTACACTGAAGCTTTCTTT
abundance: NA; v_gene: TRBV6-6; d_gene: NA; j_gene: TRBJ1-6; CDR3aa: CASSYQGTDSPLHF; CDR3nt: TGTGCCAGCAGTTATCAGGGAACGGATTCACCCCTCCACTTT
abundance: NA; v_gene: TRBV2; d_gene: NA; j_gene: TRBJ2-7; CDR3aa: CASTRGGQGYEQYF; CDR3nt: TGTGCCAGCACTCGGGGGGGACAGGGTTACGAGCAGTACTTC
abundance: NA; v_gene: TRBV7-2; d_gene: NA; j_gene: TRBJ2-1; CDR3aa: CASSLRLRQSYNEQFF; CDR3nt: TGTGCCAGCAGCTTACGGTTAAGACAGTCATACAATGAGCAGTTCTTC
abundance: few; v_gene: TRBV7-2; d_gene: NA; j_gene: TRBJ2-5; CDR3aa: CASSLWGQETQYF; CDR3nt: TGTGCCAGCAGCTTATGGGGCCAAGAGACCCAGTACTTC
abundance: NA; v_gene: TRBV5-6; d_gene: TRBD1; j_gene: TRBJ2-1; CDR3aa: CASRLPGQGSNEQFF; CDR3nt: TGTGCCAGCAGGTTACCGGGACAGGGTTCCAATGAGCAGTTCTTC
abundance: NA; v_gene: TRBV5-1; d_gene: TRBD1; j_gene: TRBJ1-2; CDR3aa: CASSLAQGVLNYGYTF; CDR3nt: TGCGCCAGCAGCTTGGCCCAGGGGGTACTTAACTATGGCTACACCTTC
abundance: NA; v_gene: TRBV28; d_gene: NA; j_gene: TRBJ1-4; CDR3aa: CASKGLNEKLFF; CDR3nt: TGTGCCAGCAAGGGGCTTAATGAAAAACTGTTTTTT
abundance: NA; v_gene: TRBV7-3; d_gene: TRBD1; j_gene: TRBJ2-7; CDR3aa: CASSLDRVEGEQYF; CDR3nt: TGTGCCAGCAGCTTAGACAGGGTAGAGGGGGAGCAGTACTTC
abundance: NA; v_gene: TRBV5-1; d_gene: TRBD1; j_gene: TRBJ2-5; CDR3aa: CASSLGTVQETQYF; CDR3nt: TGCGCCAGCAGCTTAGGGACAGTCCAAGAGACCCAGTACTTC
abundance: once; v_gene: TRBV9; d_gene: NA; j_gene: TRBJ1-1; CDR3aa: CASSVENRGETFF; CDR3nt: TGTGCCAGCAGCGTAGAAAACCGGGGTGAGACTTTCTTT
abundance: NA; v_gene: TRBV7-2; d_gene: TRBD2; j_gene: TRBJ2-5; CDR3aa: CASSLVASGSGETQYF; CDR3nt: TGTGCCAGCAGCTTAGTAGCTAGCGGGAGCGGGGAGACCCAGTACTTC
abundance: NA; v_gene: TRBV7-9; d_gene: NA; j_gene: TRBJ2-1; CDR3aa: CASSWTRNEQFF; CDR3nt: TGTGCCAGCAGCTGGACCAGGAATGAGCAGTTCTTC
abundance: NA; v_gene: TRBV5-1; d_gene: NA; j_gene: TRBJ1-3; CDR3aa: CASSLTGVNSGNTIYF; CDR3nt: TGCGCCAGCAGCCTAACGGGGGTAAACTCTGGAAACACCATATATTTT
abundance: NA; v_gene: TRBV18; d_gene: NA; j_gene: TRBJ1-2; CDR3aa: CASSPQGTLNYGYTF; CDR3nt: TGTGCCAGCTCACCCCAGGGTACTCTTAACTATGGCTACACCTTC
abundance: NA; v_gene: TRBV7-9; d_gene: NA; j_gene: TRBJ2-1; CDR3aa: CASSLPTAPSYNEQFF; CDR3nt: TGTGCCAGCAGCTTACCAACAGCCCCCTCCTACAATGAGCAGTTCTTC
abundance: NA; v_gene: TRBV5-1; d_gene: NA; j_gene: TRBJ1-2; CDR3aa: CASSITGFYGYTF; CDR3nt: TGCGCCAGCAGCATTACAGGGTTCTATGGCTACACCTTC
abundance: NA; v_gene: TRBV6-5; d_gene: TRBD1; j_gene: TRBJ2-7; CDR3aa: CASSAGTGPYEQYF; CDR3nt: TGTGCCAGCAGCGCCGGGACAGGGCCCTACGAGCAGTACTTC
abundance: NA; v_gene: TRBV5-1; d_gene: NA; j_gene: TRBJ1-4; CDR3aa: CASSLGGYREKLFF; CDR3nt: TGCGCCAGCAGCTTGGGAGGGTATCGGGAAAAACTGTTTTTT
abundance: NA; v_gene: TRBV9; d_gene: NA; j_gene: TRBJ1-6; CDR3aa: CASSVGGRGVSPLHF; CDR3nt: TGTGCCAGCAGCGTAGGTGGCAGGGGTGTGTCACCCCTCCACTTT
abundance: NA; v_gene: TRBV5-8; d_gene: TRBD2; j_gene: TRBJ2-1; CDR3aa: CASRTSGRPSLSYNEQFF; CDR3nt: TGTGCCAGCAGAACTAGCGGGAGACCTTCTCTCTCCTACAATGAGCAGTTCTTC
abundance: NA; v_gene: TRBV30; d_gene: NA; j_gene: TRBJ2-5; CDR3aa: CAWSVVETQYF; CDR3nt: TGTGCCTGGAGTGTCGTAGAGACCCAGTACTTC